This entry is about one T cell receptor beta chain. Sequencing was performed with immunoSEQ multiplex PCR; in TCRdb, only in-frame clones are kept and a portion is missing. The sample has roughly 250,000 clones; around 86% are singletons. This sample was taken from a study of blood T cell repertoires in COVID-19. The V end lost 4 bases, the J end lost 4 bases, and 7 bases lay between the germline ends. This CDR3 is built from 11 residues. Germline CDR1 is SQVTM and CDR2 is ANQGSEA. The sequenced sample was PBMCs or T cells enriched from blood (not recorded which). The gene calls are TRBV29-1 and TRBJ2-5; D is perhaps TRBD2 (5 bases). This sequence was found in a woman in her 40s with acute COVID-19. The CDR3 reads CSVVGRETQYF. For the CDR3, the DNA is TGCAGCGTTGTAGGGAGAGAGACCCAGTACTTC.